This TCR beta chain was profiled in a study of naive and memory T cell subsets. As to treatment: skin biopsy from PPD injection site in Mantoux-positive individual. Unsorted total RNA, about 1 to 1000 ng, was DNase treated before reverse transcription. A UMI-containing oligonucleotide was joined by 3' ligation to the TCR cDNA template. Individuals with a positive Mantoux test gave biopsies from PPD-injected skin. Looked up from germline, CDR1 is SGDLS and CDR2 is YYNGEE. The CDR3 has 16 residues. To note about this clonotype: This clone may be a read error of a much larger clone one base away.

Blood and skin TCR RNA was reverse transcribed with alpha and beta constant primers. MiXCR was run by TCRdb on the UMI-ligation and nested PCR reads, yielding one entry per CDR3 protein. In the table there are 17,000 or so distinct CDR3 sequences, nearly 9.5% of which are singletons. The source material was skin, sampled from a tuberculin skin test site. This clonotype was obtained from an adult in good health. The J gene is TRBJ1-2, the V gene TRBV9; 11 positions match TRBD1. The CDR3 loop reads CASSSGTGGSDYGFTF. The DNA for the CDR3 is TGTGCCAGCAGTTCCGGGACAGGGGGATCGGACTATGGCTTCACCTTC.